This TCR beta chain was sequenced during a study of OX40 agonist ivuxolimab in advanced cancers. Sequenced by immunoSEQ multiplex PCR; TCRdb stores in-frame clones only, minus some. The table includes fewer than 90,000 clones, about 90% detected once. CDR1 is SGHRS, CDR2 YFSETQ, per germline. The V and J ends lost 3 bases and 5 bases, in that order; junction bases with no gene match: 7. The CDR3 spans 16 residues. This sequence was found in an adult with an advanced solid tumor such as melanoma, head and neck, liver or kidney cancer. The source material was CD4+ or CD8+ T cells sorted from blood, sampled in a trial of the OX40 agonist ivuxolimab. V usage is TRBV5-1 and J usage is TRBJ2-7, with 14 nucleotides matching TRBD2. As DNA, the CDR3 is TGCGCCAGCAGCTCGGGACTAGCGGGAGCAACTAACGAGCAGTACTTC. This gives the protein CASSSGLAGATNEQYF.